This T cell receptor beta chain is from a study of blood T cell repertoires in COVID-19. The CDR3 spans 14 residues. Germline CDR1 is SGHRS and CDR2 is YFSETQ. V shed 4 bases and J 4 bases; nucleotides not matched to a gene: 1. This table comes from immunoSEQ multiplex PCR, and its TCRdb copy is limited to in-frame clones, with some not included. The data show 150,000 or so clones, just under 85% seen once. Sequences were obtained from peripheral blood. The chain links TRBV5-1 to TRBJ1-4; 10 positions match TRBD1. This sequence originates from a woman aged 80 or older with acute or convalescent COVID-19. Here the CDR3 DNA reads TGCGCCAGCAGCGGGGACAGGGGTAATGAAAAACTGTTTTTT. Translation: CASSGDRGNEKLFF.